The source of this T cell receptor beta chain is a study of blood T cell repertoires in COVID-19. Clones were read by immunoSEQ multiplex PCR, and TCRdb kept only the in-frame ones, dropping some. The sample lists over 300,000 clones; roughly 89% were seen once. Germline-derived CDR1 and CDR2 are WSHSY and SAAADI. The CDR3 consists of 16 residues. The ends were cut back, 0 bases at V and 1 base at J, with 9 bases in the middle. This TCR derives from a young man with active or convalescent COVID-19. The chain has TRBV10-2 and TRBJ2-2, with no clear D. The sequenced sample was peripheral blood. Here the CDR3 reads CASSESRVLNTGELFF. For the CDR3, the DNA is TGCGCCAGCAGTGAGTCCCGGGTGCTGAACACCGGGGAGCTGTTTTTT.